This T cell receptor beta chain stems from a study of shared clonotypes between healthy human individuals. Across the whole study: Per donor, three plates held CD4 naive cells, three held CD4 memory, two held CD8 naive and one held CD8 memory.

The table lists this clone with a count of one. Its specificity is unknown. Sequenced by immunoSEQ multiplex PCR; TCRdb stores in-frame clones only, minus some. The sample gives about 1 million clones, 65% to 80% of which show up once; about 1.5% is in the top ten. The V segment lost 5 bases and the J segment 7 bases; nucleotides outside the gene matches: 2. CDR1 SQVTM and CDR2 ANQGSEA come from the germline V gene. The CDR3 sequence is 11 residues long. Study-level points and caveats: Clonotypes that were shared across a handful of donors made up approximately 5.1% of naive CD4 clonotypes.

This sequence was found in a man younger than 35 in good health. This rearrangement joins TRBV29-1 to TRBJ1-3; 7 bases line up with TRBD1. The sample was memory CD4+ T cells sorted from blood. Specified subset: CD45RA-negative fraction. CDR3 amino acids: CSVIQGNTIYF. As DNA, the CDR3 is TGCAGCGTTATACAGGGGAACACCATATATTTT.